What follows are 22 T cell receptor beta chains derived from one specimen sequenced in a study of T cells in Graves' hyperthyroidism and ophthalmopathy. Amplification of TCR beta CDR3 regions was performed using RNA transcripts as template. The TCR CDR3 was amplified in a first-round RT-PCR using the HTBI primer set. TCRdb itself ran the multiplex PCR reads through MiXCR, one entry per CDR3 protein. The sample has about 410,000 distinct CDR3 sequences, around 15% seen once. What was sequenced was blood. Every receptor here comes from a woman in her thirties with Graves' ophthalmopathy.

This clonotype was observed at least ten times. This sequence joins TRBV2 and TRBJ2-7; D call uncertain. V was shortened by 4 bases and J by 3 bases, with 4 bases between the two germline ends. Germline assignment: CDR1 SNHLY and CDR2 FYNNEI. The CDR3 is made up of 11 amino acids. Written as DNA, the CDR3 is TGTGCCAGCAGTGGCTACTACGAGCAGTACTTC. This gives the protein CASSGYYEQYF.

The chain carries TRBV28 and TRBJ2-2; 11 bases are a match to TRBD2. This CDR3 spans 16 amino acids. Germline assignment: CDR1 MDHEN and CDR2 SYDVKM. The V and J ends lost 8 bases and 6 bases, in that order; junction bases with no gene match: 11. CDR3 sequence reads: CASGTSGGSSSGELFF. For the CDR3, the DNA is TGTGCCAGCGGAACTAGCGGGGGATCTTCTTCCGGGGAGCTGTTTTTT.

This clonotype showed up just a few times. The chain couples TRBV27 to TRBJ2-6, with no clear D. The V end lost 6 bases, the J end lost 0 bases, and 9 bases lay between the germline ends. The CDR3 covers 15 residues. Germline V CDR1 and CDR2: MNHEY, SMNVEV (reference sequence). Here the CDR3 DNA reads TGTGCCAGCAGACCAACCTTCTCTGGGGCCAACGTCCTGACTTTC. This codes for CASRPTFSGANVLTF.

This clonotype was detected ten times or more. The CDR3 coding sequence is TGTGCCAGCAGCTTTCGACAGGGGCCCGATCAGCCCCAGCATTTT. Protein sequence: CASSFRQGPDQPQHF. This chain uses TRBV7-9 with TRBJ1-5; TRBD1 agrees at 8 bases. Germline V gives CDR1 SEHNR, CDR2 FQNEAQ (reference sequence). CDR3 length equals 15 residues. The V segment lost 3 bases and the J segment 5 bases; nucleotides outside the gene matches: 6.

There are many counts of this clonotype. V is TRBV13 and J is TRBJ2-5; 10 bases align to TRBD2. Germline V CDR1 and CDR2: PRHDT, FYEKMQ (reference sequence). The CDR3 is made up of 17 amino acids. Unmatched junction bases numbered 14, after V lost 3 bases and J lost 7 bases. CDR3 nucleotide sequence: TGTGCCAGCAGCTTGCCGCTAGCGGGGGCCGGATTGGGGACCCAGTACTTC. It is translated as CASSLPLAGAGLGTQYF.

Many counts were recorded for this clonotype. DNA of the CDR3: TGCAGCGTCTGGACAGGGGATTACAATGAGCAGTTCTTC. Amino acid sequence: CSVWTGDYNEQFF. The chain carries TRBV29-1 and TRBJ2-1, with TRBD1 matching 9 bases. Germline-derived CDR1 and CDR2 are SQVTM and ANQGSEA. V lost 6 bases and J lost 4; bases outside the gene matches: 4. The CDR3 is 13 amino acids.

V usage is TRBV15 and J usage is TRBJ2-1; no clear D gene. This CDR3 has 15 residues. CDR1 and CDR2 (germline): LNHNV, YYDKDF (reference sequence). Deletions cut 3 bases from V and 4 bases from J, with 13 bases between. The CDR3 bases are TGTGCCACCAGCAGTGGTATCTCTGCGTACAATGAGCAGTTCTTC. This gives the protein CATSSGISAYNEQFF.

This clonotype has a handful of counts. The chain employs TRBV4-1 and TRBJ2-4, with 7 positions matching TRBD1. The V and J ends lost 0 bases and 1 base, in that order; junction bases with no gene match: 6. The CDR3 loop spans 17 amino acids. The germline CDR1 and CDR2 sequences are MGHRA and YSYEKL. The CDR3: CASSQERTGRAKNIQYF. The CDR3 nucleotides are TGCGCCAGCAGCCAAGAGAGGACAGGTCGGGCCAAAAACATTCAGTACTTC.

This chain uses TRBV9 with TRBJ2-2, with 9 positions matching TRBD1. The germline gives CDR1 SGDLS, CDR2 YYNGEE. The V and J ends lost 3 bases and 2 bases, in that order; junction bases with no gene match: 2. The CDR3 spans 15 residues. The CDR3 nucleotides are TGTGCCAGCAGCGCGGGACAGGGAAACACCGGGGAGCTGTTTTTT. Amino acid sequence: CASSAGQGNTGELFF.

This clonotype was observed at least ten times. This chain uses TRBV5-1 with TRBJ2-7; no reliable D call. Looked up from germline, CDR1 is SGHRS and CDR2 is YFSETQ. Trimming left V 5 bases short and J 2 bases short, with 14 bases between. The CDR3 has 14 amino acids. CDR3 sequence: CASSSAPGPYEQYF. The CDR3 bases are TGCGCCAGCAGTTCCGCCCCAGGACCCTACGAGCAGTACTTC.

This clonotype has ten or more counts. V is TRBV28 and J is TRBJ1-2; a possible D gene is TRBD1 (5 bases). Trimming stripped 5 bases from V and 8 bases from J, with 15 bases between. CDR3 length equals 13 residues. Germline CDR1 MDHEN, CDR2 SYDVKM. The CDR3 coding sequence is TGTGCCAGCAGTGCCACGGGACGCGGGGGCTACACCTTC. It codes for CASSATGRGGYTF.

This clonotype was detected many times. The chain combines TRBV5-1 with TRBJ1-4, with D unclear. There are 13 residues in the CDR3. V was pared by 9 bases and J by 6 bases, with 15 bases between. In germline, CDR1 is SGHRS, CDR2 YFSETQ. The CDR3 region is CATDRLGDEKLFF. DNA of the CDR3: TGCGCCACGGACCGTCTCGGGGATGAAAAACTGTTTTTT.

About this clonotype itself: This clone may be a read error of a much larger clone one base away. V is TRBV15 and J is TRBJ1-5; D is possibly TRBD1 (5 bases). The CDR3 loop spans 16 amino acids. Per germline, CDR1 LNHNV and CDR2 YYDKDF (reference sequence). DNA of the CDR3: TGTACCACCAGCAGATTGAGGGGTTCTATCAATCAGCCCCAGCATTTT. Protein product: CTTSRLRGSINQPQHF.

There are a few counts of this clonotype. V is TRBV7-6 and J is TRBJ1-6, with D unresolved. CDR1 SGHVS and CDR2 FNYEAQ come from the germline V gene. Between the trimmed V and J ends, which lost 3 bases and 5 bases, there was a span of 8 bases. This CDR3 contains 14 residues. In DNA form, the CDR3 reads TGTGCCAGCAGCTTTTCAGATAATAATTCACCCCTCCACTTT. Its translation: CASSFSDNNSPLHF.

At least ten counts were recorded for this clonotype. This chain links TRBV12-3 or TRBV12-4 with TRBJ2-2; 10 bases fit TRBD2. The CDR3 runs 16 residues. The V and J ends lost 0 bases and 6 bases, in that order; junction bases with no gene match: 4. CDR3 protein: CASSLALAGLPGELFF. DNA of the CDR3: TGTGCCAGCAGTTTAGCACTAGCGGGGTTACCCGGGGAGCTGTTTTTT.

This clonotype appeared many times. The chain has TRBV18 and TRBJ2-3; D unresolved. The germline V gene has CDR1 KGHSH and CDR2 LQKENI. CDR3 size: 16 residues. The V end lost 2 bases, the J end lost 0 bases, and 12 bases lay between the germline ends. CDR3 sequence reads: CASSPLHFSSTDTQYF. CDR3 sequence (DNA): TGTGCCAGCTCACCATTGCATTTCTCTAGCACAGATACGCAGTATTTT. The full variable domain, rest sourced from reference TRBV18 and TRBJ2-3, is NAGVMQNPRHLVRRRGQEARLRCSPMKGHSHVYWYRQLPEEGLKFMVYLQKENIIDESGMPKERFSAEFPKEGPSILRIQQVVRGDSAAYFCASSPLHFSSTDTQYFGPGTRLTVL.

This clonotype has at least ten counts. The chain uses TRBV30 and TRBJ2-3, with 12 bases fitting TRBD2. Per germline, CDR1 GTSNPN and CDR2 SVGIG (reference sequence). The CDR3 contains 16 residues. The J segment lost 2 bases and the V segment lost 0 bases, leaving 3 bases of the junction unmatched. The CDR3 protein is CAWSVLAGGPTDTQYF. The CDR3 nucleotides are TGTGCCTGGAGTGTACTAGCGGGGGGCCCCACAGATACGCAGTATTTT.

This clonotype came up many times. This chain uses TRBV18 with TRBJ1-5, with a weak D call TRBD1 (6 bases). This CDR3 has 14 residues. Germline V gene data show CDR1 as KGHSH and CDR2 as LQKENI. With 4 bases removed from V and 0 bases from J, the gap between germline ends came to 7 bases. This CDR3 is CASSHRDSNQPQHF. The CDR3 DNA sequence: TGTGCCAGCTCACACAGGGATAGCAATCAGCCCCAGCATTTT.

By proportion, this clonotype is medium-sized. This sequence joins TRBV27 and TRBJ1-4, with D possibly being TRBD1 (6 bases). Deletions cut 6 bases from V and 0 bases from J, with 14 bases between. Germline V gives CDR1 MNHEY, CDR2 SMNVEV (reference sequence). The CDR3 has 16 amino acids. The DNA for the CDR3 is TGTGCCAGCAGGGTAACAGGGTCGGCAACTAATGAAAAACTGTTTTTT. This codes for CASRVTGSATNEKLFF.

A remark on this clonotype: This may come from a read error, since a much larger clone is one base off. The chain recombines TRBV12-5 with TRBJ2-1; 10 positions match TRBD1. The CDR3 runs to 16 residues. The germline V gene encodes CDR1 LGHNT and CDR2 FRNRAP. CDR3 in DNA: TGTGCTAGTGGTAACCCGGGACAGGGGATCCACAATGAGCAGCTCTTC. Amino acids: CASGNPGQGIHNEQLF.

The sample holds many counts of this clonotype. V and J are TRBV11-3 and TRBJ2-3; no clear D. V lost 4 bases, J lost 1 base, and 6 bases lay in between. Per the germline V gene, CDR1 is SGHNT and CDR2 is YENEEA. This CDR3 comprises 13 residues. The CDR3 nucleotides are TGTGCCAGCAGCTATGAGCGCACAGATACGCAGTATTTT. Its translation: CASSYERTDTQYF.

This clonotype was detected ten times or more. The rearrangement links TRBV6-1 to TRBJ2-2; unclear D gene. Germline V gene sequence: CDR1 MNHNS, CDR2 SASEGT. Trimming left V 4 bases short and J 4 bases short, with 13 bases between. This CDR3 has 15 amino acids. The CDR3 here is CASSGTRLSTGELFF. The CDR3, as DNA: TGTGCCAGCAGTGGAACCCGACTGTCCACCGGGGAGCTGTTTTTT.